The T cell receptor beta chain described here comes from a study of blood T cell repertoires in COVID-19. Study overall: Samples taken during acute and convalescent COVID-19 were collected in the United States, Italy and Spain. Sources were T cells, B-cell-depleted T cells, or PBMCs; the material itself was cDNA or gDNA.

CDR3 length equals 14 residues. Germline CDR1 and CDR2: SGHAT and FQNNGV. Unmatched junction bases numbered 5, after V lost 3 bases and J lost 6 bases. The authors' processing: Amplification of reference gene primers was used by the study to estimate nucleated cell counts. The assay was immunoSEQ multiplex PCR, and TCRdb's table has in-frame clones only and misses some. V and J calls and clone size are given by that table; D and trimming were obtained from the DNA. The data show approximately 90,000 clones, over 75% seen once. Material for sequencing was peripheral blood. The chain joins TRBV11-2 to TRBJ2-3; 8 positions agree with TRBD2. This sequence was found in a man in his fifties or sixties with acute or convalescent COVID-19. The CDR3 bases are TGTGCCAGCAGCTTTCTAGCGGGTAGGGATACGCAGTATTTT. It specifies CASSFLAGRDTQYF.